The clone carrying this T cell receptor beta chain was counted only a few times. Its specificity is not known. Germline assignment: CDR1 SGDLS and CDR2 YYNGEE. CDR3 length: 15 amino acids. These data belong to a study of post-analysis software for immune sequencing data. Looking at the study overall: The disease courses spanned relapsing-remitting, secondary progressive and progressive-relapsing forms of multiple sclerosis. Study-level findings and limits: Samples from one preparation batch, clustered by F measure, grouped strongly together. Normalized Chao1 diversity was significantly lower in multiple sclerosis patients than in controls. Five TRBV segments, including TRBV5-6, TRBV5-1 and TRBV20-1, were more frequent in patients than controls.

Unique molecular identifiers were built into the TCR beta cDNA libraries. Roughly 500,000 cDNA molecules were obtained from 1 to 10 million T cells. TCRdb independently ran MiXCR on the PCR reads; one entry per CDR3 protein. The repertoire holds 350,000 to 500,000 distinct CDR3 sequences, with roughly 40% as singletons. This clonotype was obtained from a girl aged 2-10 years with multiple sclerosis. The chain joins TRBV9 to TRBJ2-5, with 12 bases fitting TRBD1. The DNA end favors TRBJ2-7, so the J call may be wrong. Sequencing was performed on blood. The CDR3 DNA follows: TGTGCCAGCAGCGCCGGGACAGGGGGCCCCTACGAGCAGTACTTC. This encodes CASSAGTGGPYEQYF.